A single sample is the source of the 28 T cell receptor beta chains below, sequenced in a study of blood T cell repertoires in COVID-19. Produced via immunoSEQ multiplex PCR; TCRdb's table is partial and in-frame only. The sample includes 60,000 to 95,000 clones, roughly 90% of them seen just once. Specimen: peripheral blood. The receptor source for this set is a woman at least 80 years old with active or convalescent COVID-19.

The chain is built from TRBV27 and TRBJ2-3; tentative D call: TRBD2 (5 bases). In germline, CDR1 is MNHEY, CDR2 SMNVEV (reference sequence). The CDR3 has 15 amino acids. Trimming removed 6 bases from V and 7 bases from J, with 20 bases in between. CDR3 DNA: TGTGCCAGCAGCACCCGACTGACACTCGGGAATACGCAGTATTTT. It specifies CASSTRLTLGNTQYF.

This clone has only a few counts. The chain employs TRBV19 and TRBJ1-1; D is ambiguous. The CDR3 runs to 16 residues. The V end lost 1 base, the J end lost 1 base, and 13 bases lay between the germline ends. The germline gives CDR1 LNHDA, CDR2 SQIVND (reference sequence). The CDR3, as DNA: TGTGCCAGTAGTATAGTCTGGCAGGAGGAGAACACTGAAGCTTTCTTT. Translation: CASSIVWQEENTEAFF.

The CDR3 spells CASSLWRQSTYEQYF. Written as DNA, the CDR3 is TGCGCCAGCAGCTTGTGGCGACAGAGCACTTACGAGCAGTACTTC. The chain is built from TRBV5-1 and TRBJ2-7; D is possibly TRBD1 (5 bases). Trimming left V 1 base short and J 4 bases short, with 15 bases between. In germline, CDR1 is SGHRS, CDR2 YFSETQ. This CDR3 is 15 amino acids long.

This clone was picked up a small number of times. The chain has TRBV7-2 and TRBJ1-5; 7 bases map to TRBD1. The CDR3 is 13 amino acids. V gave up 6 bases and J gave up 5 bases; unmatched junction bases: 4. The germline gives CDR1 SGHTA, CDR2 FQGNSA. CDR3 sequence reads: CASSYTGDQPQHF. CDR3 coding DNA: TGTGCCAGCAGTTACACAGGGGATCAGCCCCAGCATTTT.

The V call is TRBV7-2, the J call TRBJ1-5; perhaps TRBD1 as D (5 bases). Trimming removed 1 base from V and 3 bases from J, with 10 bases in between. The CDR3 is made up of 15 amino acids. Germline V gene lookup returns CDR1 SGHTA and CDR2 FQGNSA. CDR3 in DNA: TGTGCCAGCAGCTTAGGGGCAGGGCTCAATCAGCCCCAGCATTTT. Its translation is CASSLGAGLNQPQHF.

This clone appeared once. The chain carries TRBV4-1 and TRBJ1-1, with TRBD1 identical over 9 bases. CDR1 and CDR2 from the germline V gene are MGHRA and YSYEKL. Trimming cost V 3 bases and J 4 bases; bases outside gene matches: 6. The CDR3 sequence is 15 residues long. CDR3 region: CASSQGTGLSTEAFF. The CDR3 DNA is TGCGCCAGCAGCCAGGGGACAGGGCTTTCCACTGAAGCTTTCTTT.

The genes are TRBV5-4 and TRBJ1-2, with 9 bases fitting TRBD1. The CDR3 loop spans 15 amino acids. Germline CDR1 reads SGHNT; CDR2 reads YYREEE (reference sequence). J gave up 4 bases and V 6 bases, and 10 bases lay outside the gene matches. The CDR3 DNA sequence: TGTGCCAGCACCGCCTACAGGGGGCTGGTCTATGGCTACACCTTC. It encodes CASTAYRGLVYGYTF.

This clone was picked up one time. The chain uses TRBV7-2 and TRBJ1-6; D ambiguous. The CDR3 runs to 15 residues. The germline CDR1 and CDR2 sequences are SGHTA and FQGNSA. Trimming cost V 2 bases and J 5 bases, with 10 bases left between them. CDR3 sequence (DNA): TGTGCCAGCAGCTTAAGGAGGCAGAATAATTCACCCCTCCACTTT. Amino acid sequence: CASSLRRQNNSPLHF. Full variable domain (remainder filled in from reference TRBV7-2 and TRBJ1-6): GAGVSQSPSNKVTEKGKDVELRCDPISGHTALYWYRQSLGQGLEFLIYFQGNSAPDKSGLPSDRFSAERTGGSVSTLTIQRTQQEDSAVYLCASSLRRQNNSPLHFGNGTRLTVT.

The chain links TRBV28 to TRBJ1-1, with D maybe TRBD1 (5 bases). Germline CDR1 is MDHEN and CDR2 is SYDVKM. Trimming took 5 bases from V and 1 from J, leaving 14 bases between them. This CDR3 has 15 amino acids. The CDR3 nucleotides read TGTGCCAGCAGTAGTCCGTCTCAGGGGAACACTGAAGCTTTCTTT. Protein: CASSSPSQGNTEAFF.

The chain employs TRBV7-3 and TRBJ2-1; tentatively, D is TRBD2 (6 bases). Germline-derived CDR1 and CDR2 are SGHTA and FQGTGA. V was pared by 6 bases and J by 3 bases, with 21 bases between. The CDR3 length is 17 residues. CDR3 bases: TGTGCCAGCAGTTCCCCCGGAGGGTGGCAGATCTACAATGAGCAGTTCTTC. Its translation: CASSSPGGWQIYNEQFF. Looking up the rest from reference TRBV7-3 and TRBJ2-1 gives the full variable domain: GAGVSQTPSNKVTEKGKYVELRCDPISGHTALYWYRQSLGQGPEFLIYFQGTGAADDSGLPNDRFFAVRPEGSVSTLKIQRTERGDSAVYLCASSSPGGWQIYNEQFFGPGTRLTVL.

This chain uses TRBV6-5 with TRBJ1-2; TRBD1 might be the D (6 bases). With 4 bases removed from V and 5 bases from J, the gap between germline ends came to 17 bases. The CDR3 has 15 residues. Germline V gene data show CDR1 as MNHEY and CDR2 as SVGAGI. CDR3 coding DNA: TGTGCCAGCAGTTGGGCTCCTGTGGGGGCATATGGCTACACCTTC. This sequence encodes CASSWAPVGAYGYTF.

This chain uses TRBV5-4 with TRBJ2-1; TRBD2 matches at 8 bases. The ends lost 3 bases at V and 4 bases at J; junction bases unmatched: 12. The CDR3 totals 17 residues. Germline V gives CDR1 SGHNT, CDR2 YYREEE (reference sequence). The CDR3 spells CASSSIGLAPPYNEQFF. DNA of the CDR3: TGTGCCAGCAGCTCAATAGGACTAGCCCCCCCTTACAATGAGCAGTTCTTC.

The chain combines TRBV18 with TRBJ2-7, with D possibly being TRBD1 (7 bases). V lost 6 bases and J lost 7, with 10 bases in between. CDR3 size: 11 residues. Germline V gene lookup returns CDR1 KGHSH and CDR2 LQKENI. CDR3: CASSRGQEQYF. Written as DNA, the CDR3 is TGTGCCAGCTCGCGGGGACAGGAGCAGTACTTC.

The chain employs TRBV24-1 and TRBJ2-2, with a weak D call TRBD2 (5 bases). Trimming stripped 0 bases from V and 6 bases from J, with 10 bases between. Germline CDR1 is KGHDR and CDR2 is SFDVKD. This CDR3 has 15 amino acids. The CDR3: CATSDLQSGAGELFF. In nucleotides, the CDR3 is TGTGCCACCAGTGATTTGCAATCCGGGGCCGGGGAGCTGTTTTTT.

In this sample, this clone turned up once. The chain has TRBV24-1 and TRBJ2-2; D remains unclear. The CDR3 runs to 13 residues. Trimming cost V 5 bases and J 7 bases, with 10 bases left between them. CDR1 is KGHDR and CDR2 is SFDVKD in the germline V gene. CDR3 residues: CATSGRFGGELFF. As DNA, the CDR3 is TGTGCCACCAGTGGCCGGTTTGGCGGGGAGCTGTTTTTT.

This chain uses TRBV4-3 with TRBJ1-2, with D unresolved. This CDR3 is 14 amino acids long. The germline V and J ends were trimmed by 2 bases and 4 bases, with 11 bases remaining between them. From germline, CDR1 is LGHNA and CDR2 YSLEER. The CDR3 is CASSQIEAGYGYTF. The CDR3 DNA reads as TGCGCCAGCAGCCAAATCGAAGCGGGCTATGGCTACACCTTC.

The chain couples TRBV13 to TRBJ1-1, with TRBD1 matching over 7 bases. This CDR3 comprises 12 residues. Germline assignment: CDR1 PRHDT and CDR2 FYEKMQ (reference sequence). V was clipped by 4 bases and J by 5 bases; unmatched bases: 1. The CDR3 DNA is TGTGCCAGCAGCTCACAGGGGACTGAAGCTTTCTTT. Protein sequence: CASSSQGTEAFF.

This clone was detected a few times. This chain uses TRBV7-2 with TRBJ1-1; 8 bases are a match to TRBD1. The CDR3 runs 13 residues. The V gene's germline CDR1 is SGHTA and CDR2 FQGNSA. J was trimmed by 8 bases and V by 4 bases; bases with no gene match: 6. The CDR3 is CASSSYRGVEAFF. CDR3 DNA: TGTGCCAGCAGCTCTTACAGGGGGGTAGAAGCTTTCTTT.

Notes on this clone: Other nucleotide sequences in the sample specify the same CDR3. The chain employs TRBV12-3 or TRBV12-4 and TRBJ1-4; D is unresolved. V dropped 3 bases and J dropped 7 bases, with 3 bases sitting between them. CDR3 length equals 11 residues. The CDR3 here is CASSFGEKLFF. The CDR3 DNA reads TGTGCCAGCAGTTTCGGTGAAAAACTGTTTTTT.

The chain joins TRBV4-3 to TRBJ2-7; no firm D call. The germline V and J ends were trimmed by 2 bases and 3 bases, with 11 bases remaining between them. CDR1 is LGHNA and CDR2 is YSLEER in the germline V gene. There are 14 residues in the CDR3. Here the CDR3 reads CASSQKSSDYEQYF. The CDR3 nucleotides read TGCGCCAGCAGCCAAAAATCCAGCGACTACGAGCAGTACTTC.

V usage is TRBV5-1 and J usage is TRBJ1-6, with 7 bases matching TRBD1. Unmatched junction bases numbered 10, after V lost 4 bases and J lost 6 bases. This CDR3 comprises 16 residues. The germline CDR1 and CDR2 sequences are SGHRS and YFSETQ. CDR3 in amino acids: CASSPGWTGPNSPLHF. The CDR3 DNA sequence: TGCGCCAGCAGCCCCGGGTGGACAGGACCTAATTCACCCCTCCACTTT.

This clone was picked up one time. The CDR3 here is CASSSTGEGGNTIYF. The DNA for the CDR3 is TGTGCCAGCAGTTCCACAGGGGAAGGTGGAAACACCATATATTTT. The chain recombines TRBV5-6 with TRBJ1-3, with 7 bases that match TRBD1. Per the germline V gene, CDR1 is SGHDT and CDR2 is YYEEEE. V shed 5 bases, J shed 3 bases, and the junction held 8 bases outside the gene matches. The CDR3 is 15 residues long.

The gene calls are TRBV18 and TRBJ2-1; TRBD2 matches 16 bases. The V gene end was trimmed by 4 bases and the J gene end by 7 bases; junction bases not matched to a gene: 1. The CDR3 covers 15 residues. Per germline, CDR1 KGHSH and CDR2 LQKENI. CDR3 in amino acids: CASSLGLAGGNEQFF. The CDR3 DNA reads as TGTGCCAGCTCACTGGGACTAGCGGGGGGGAATGAGCAGTTCTTC.

The chain recombines TRBV27 with TRBJ1-5; tentative D call: TRBD1 (6 bases). V was clipped by 4 bases and J by 2 bases, with 9 bases between them. The germline gives CDR1 MNHEY, CDR2 SMNVEV (reference sequence). The CDR3 extends over 14 amino acids. DNA for the CDR3: TGTGCCAGCAGTTATTCAGGGGGCAATCAGCCCCAGCATTTT. Protein product: CASSYSGGNQPQHF.

V usage is TRBV18 and J usage is TRBJ1-1; D might be TRBD1 (5 bases). This CDR3 contains 16 residues. Germline CDR1 is KGHSH and CDR2 is LQKENI. The V end was cut by 5 bases, the J end by 0 bases, with 16 bases between. The CDR3 DNA is TGTGCCAGCTCAGCCAAGGTCGCAGGGTTGAACACTGAAGCTTTCTTT. It specifies CASSAKVAGLNTEAFF.

The chain has TRBV28 and TRBJ1-3; D not certain. CDR1 MDHEN and CDR2 SYDVKM come from the germline V gene. The CDR3 has 16 amino acids. Trimming cost V 3 bases and J 0 bases, with 12 bases left between them. The CDR3 bases are TGTGCCAGCAGTTTTCGACTCCCCCGCTCTGGAAACACCATATATTTT. Protein: CASSFRLPRSGNTIYF.

V is TRBV19 and J is TRBJ2-7; the match to TRBD2 covers 10 bases. Trimming took 8 bases from V and 0 from J; bases not matched to a gene: 4. The germline V gene has CDR1 LNHDA and CDR2 SQIVND (reference sequence). The length of the CDR3 is 14 residues. CDR3 sequence (DNA): TGTGCCAGTCGGACTAGCGGAAGCTCCTACGAGCAGTACTTC. Its translation: CASRTSGSSYEQYF.

The chain carries TRBV19 and TRBJ1-5, with D possibly being TRBD1 (6 bases). CDR3 length equals 14 residues. V gave up 5 bases and J gave up 3 bases, with 11 bases separating them. The germline V gene encodes CDR1 LNHDA and CDR2 SQIVND (reference sequence). The CDR3 coding sequence is TGTGCCAGTAGTTATCGGACAGCCAATCAGCCCCAGCATTTT. It specifies CASSYRTANQPQHF.